Listed here are 16 T cell receptor beta chains from one sample, sequenced in a study of blood T cell repertoires in COVID-19. Generated by immunoSEQ multiplex PCR, the TCRdb table keeps only in-frame clones and is missing some. This sample has 400,000 to 450,000 clones, with around nine tenths found just once. The sequencing sample was made of peripheral blood. The source is a man aged 18-30 years with COVID-19, enrolled during active disease.

The V gene is TRBV7-9, the J gene TRBJ2-3, with D perhaps matching TRBD1 (6 bases). Trimming left V 4 bases short and J 5 bases short, with 7 bases between. Germline CDR1 SEHNR, CDR2 FQNEAQ (reference sequence). The CDR3 extends over 12 amino acids. CDR3 in DNA: TGTGCCAGCAGCTCCAGGGGAGATACGCAGTATTTT. Translating it yields CASSSRGDTQYF.

V usage is TRBV6-5 and J usage is TRBJ2-7; 12 bases match TRBD2. V shed 8 bases, J shed 9 bases, and the junction held 8 bases outside the gene matches. Germline V gene lookup returns CDR1 MNHEY and CDR2 SVGAGI. This CDR3 is 13 amino acids long. The CDR3 loop is CASQTSGRSTQYF. The CDR3 DNA follows: TGTGCCAGCCAGACTAGCGGGAGATCAACGCAGTACTTC.

The chain carries TRBV6-6 and TRBJ2-3; D is ambiguous. This CDR3 has 12 amino acids. V lost 6 bases to trimming and J lost 2 bases, with 6 bases between them. Germline CDR1 and CDR2: MNHNY and SVGAGI (reference sequence). CDR3: CASSHNTDTQYF. In DNA form, the CDR3 reads TGTGCCAGCAGCCACAACACAGATACGCAGTATTTT.

The CDR3 here is CSVEGQGGFEQYF. In DNA, the CDR3 is TGCAGCGTTGAGGGACAGGGTGGTTTCGAGCAGTACTTC. This chain joins TRBV29-1 and TRBJ2-7; 9 bases are a match to TRBD1. The V gene's germline CDR1 is SQVTM and CDR2 ANQGSEA. CDR3 length equals 13 residues. V lost 3 bases and J lost 6; bases outside the gene matches: 6.

V usage is TRBV30 and J usage is TRBJ1-5; no firm D call. Trimming removed 0 bases at V and 6 bases at J, with 9 bases between. The CDR3 is 13 residues long. CDR1 and CDR2 (germline): GTSNPN, SVGIG (reference sequence). The CDR3 here is CAWSVAGSQPQHF. The CDR3 coding sequence is TGTGCCTGGAGTGTGGCAGGAAGTCAGCCCCAGCATTTT.

The chain has TRBV5-4 and TRBJ2-1, with 7 bases that match TRBD2. The germline CDR1 and CDR2 sequences are SGHNT and YYREEE (reference sequence). The CDR3 contains 15 residues. The V and J ends lost 5 bases and 4 bases, in that order; junction bases with no gene match: 9. DNA for the CDR3: TGTGCCAGCAGGGCGTATGGCGGGAGATACAATGAGCAGTTCTTC. Its protein product is CASRAYGGRYNEQFF.

V and J are TRBV19 and TRBJ1-5; 7 bases fit TRBD1. This CDR3 has 15 amino acids. Looked up from germline, CDR1 is LNHDA and CDR2 is SQIVND (reference sequence). Germline trimming cut 9 bases from V and 0 bases from J; bases unmatched to any gene: 8. DNA for the CDR3: TGTGCCAGCACGGACCGGGACAGTAGCAATCAGCCCCAGCATTTT. Its protein is CASTDRDSSNQPQHF.

Notes on this clone: Other DNA sequences in this sample translate to the same CDR3. The chain employs TRBV6-5 and TRBJ1-2; tentative D call: TRBD1 (6 bases). V lost 6 bases and J 1 base, leaving 15 bases between the germline ends. The germline CDR1 and CDR2 sequences are MNHEY and SVGAGI. The CDR3 extends over 15 amino acids. The CDR3 loop reads CASSRQGGGNYGYTF. The CDR3 DNA is TGTGCCAGCAGCAGACAAGGGGGTGGTAACTATGGCTACACCTTC.

The rearrangement uses TRBV2 and TRBJ2-1, with a weak D call TRBD2 (6 bases). The CDR3 has 13 amino acids. V lost 4 bases to trimming and J lost 8 bases, with 12 bases between them. CDR1 and CDR2 (germline): SNHLY, FYNNEI. The CDR3 loop is CASSGGVSHEQFF. CDR3 in DNA: TGTGCCAGCAGTGGGGGGGTGTCCCATGAGCAGTTCTTC.

The chain has TRBV9 and TRBJ2-1; 8 bases map to TRBD1. The germline V gene encodes CDR1 SGDLS and CDR2 YYNGEE. The CDR3 extends over 16 amino acids. The junction had 9 bases not matched to a gene; V was cut back by 0 bases and J by 7 bases. The CDR3 nucleotides read TGTGCCAGCAGCGTAGGCGGGCAGGGGGCCGGGAATGAGCAGTTCTTC. Translation: CASSVGGQGAGNEQFF.

This chain links TRBV6-5 with TRBJ2-7; D remains ambiguous. V was clipped by 8 bases and J by 2 bases, with 13 bases between them. The CDR3 sequence is 13 residues long. CDR1 is MNHEY, CDR2 SVGAGI, per germline. The CDR3 spells CASGFSVTYEQYF. In DNA, the CDR3 is TGTGCCAGCGGCTTTTCAGTCACCTACGAGCAGTACTTC.

V and J are TRBV19 and TRBJ1-2; D possibly corresponds to TRBD1 (5 bases). CDR1 is LNHDA and CDR2 is SQIVND in the germline V gene (reference sequence). This CDR3 has 16 amino acids. Trimming cost V 7 bases and J 3 bases, with 21 bases left between them. CDR3 nucleotides: TGTGCCAGTACTCCGGGAGGTTTCCCGGGGGACTATGGCTACACCTTC. It codes for CASTPGGFPGDYGYTF.

The chain couples TRBV14 to TRBJ2-3; TRBD2 aligns across 9 bases. After removal of 1 base from V and 5 bases from J, the junction contained 13 bases not matched to a gene. Germline V gene lookup returns CDR1 SGHDN and CDR2 FVKESK. This CDR3 comprises 18 residues. In DNA, the CDR3 is TGTGCCAGCAGCCAAGGAAGGTTGAAGCGGGGGGCCAGAGATACGCAGTATTTT. Translated: CASSQGRLKRGARDTQYF. The full variable domain, its missing parts supplied by reference TRBV14 and TRBJ2-3, is EAGVTQFPSHSVIEKGQTVTLRCDPISGHDNLYWYRRVMGKEIKFLLHFVKESKQDESGMPNNRFLAERTGGTYSTLKVQPAELEDSGVYFCASSQGRLKRGARDTQYFGPGTRLTVL.

The J gene is TRBJ2-3, the V gene TRBV29-1, with a tentative D call TRBD2 (5 bases). This CDR3 contains 13 residues. The V gene's germline CDR1 is SQVTM and CDR2 ANQGSEA. V was cut by 4 bases and J by 4 bases, with 12 bases left in between. CDR3 amino acids: CSVVEGSPDTQYF. In DNA form, the CDR3 reads TGCAGCGTTGTTGAGGGATCCCCAGATACGCAGTATTTT.

The V call is TRBV19, the J call TRBJ1-2; TRBD1 matches at 8 bases. This CDR3 has 14 amino acids. CDR1 and CDR2 (germline): LNHDA, SQIVND (reference sequence). Germline trimming cut 7 bases from V and 5 bases from J; bases unmatched to any gene: 9. The CDR3 loop reads CASTGTGTRYGYTF. In DNA, the CDR3 is TGTGCCAGTACCGGGACAGGAACCCGATATGGCTACACCTTC.

The J gene is TRBJ1-1, the V gene TRBV6-5; D is possibly TRBD1 (5 bases). The CDR3 contains 15 residues. Trimming stripped 7 bases from V and 1 base from J, with 16 bases between. Per germline, CDR1 MNHEY and CDR2 SVGAGI. This CDR3 is CASTPRGGTNTEAFF. The CDR3 nucleotides read TGTGCCAGCACCCCAAGGGGAGGCACGAACACTGAAGCTTTCTTT.